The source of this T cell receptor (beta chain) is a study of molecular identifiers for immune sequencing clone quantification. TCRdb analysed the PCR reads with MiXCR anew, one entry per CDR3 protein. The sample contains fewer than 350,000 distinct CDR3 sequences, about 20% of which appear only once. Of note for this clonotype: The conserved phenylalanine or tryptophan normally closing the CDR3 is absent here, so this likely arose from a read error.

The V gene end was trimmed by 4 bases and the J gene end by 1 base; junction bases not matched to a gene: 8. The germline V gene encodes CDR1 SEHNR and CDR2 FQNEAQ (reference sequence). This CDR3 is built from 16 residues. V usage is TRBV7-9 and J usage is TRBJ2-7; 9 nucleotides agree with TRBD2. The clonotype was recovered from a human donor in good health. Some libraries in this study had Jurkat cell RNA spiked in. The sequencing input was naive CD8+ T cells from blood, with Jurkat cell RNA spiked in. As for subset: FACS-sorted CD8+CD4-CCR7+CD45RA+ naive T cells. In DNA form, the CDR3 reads TGTGCCAGCAGCTCATCGGGGACTAGCTTTTCCTACGAGCAGTACCTC. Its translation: CASSSSGTSFSYEQYL.